The sequence of this TCR beta chain was determined in a study of T cell changes during pregnancy in multiple sclerosis. The CDR3 covers 19 residues. Germline-derived CDR1 and CDR2 are LNHDA and SQIVND (reference sequence). J was trimmed by 6 bases and V by 6 bases; bases with no gene match: 20. Sequenced by immunoSEQ multiplex PCR; TCRdb stores in-frame clones only, minus some. The sample lists around 60,000 clones; approximately 90% were seen once. J is TRBJ1-4 and V is TRBV19; 9 bases match TRBD1. The receptor comes from a female donor with multiple sclerosis, enrolled in a pregnancy study. The input for sequencing was peripheral blood, taken in the first trimester of pregnancy. The CDR3 spells CASSRGAGQGSLGYEKLFF. The CDR3 bases are TGTGCCAGTAGCCGAGGGGCGGGACAGGGATCACTCGGGTATGAAAAACTGTTTTTT.